This TCR beta chain was profiled in a study of T-cell memory formation after mild COVID-19. Germline V lookup: CDR1 MNHEY, CDR2 SVGAGI. Trimming cost V 8 bases and J 3 bases; bases outside gene matches: 8. This CDR3 is 14 amino acids long. Study-wide findings and caveats: What remained unconfirmed was the SARS-CoV-2 specificity of second-wave clones peaking on day 37. Pre-infection memory showed some responding clones, and this suggested that cross-reactive memory joined.

This clonotype was counted between two and nine times. What it binds is unknown. TCRdb fed the 5' RACE reads into MiXCR, producing one record per CDR3 protein. The table lists about 130,000 distinct CDR3 sequences, more than 15% of them singletons. This clonotype was obtained from an adult woman who had mild COVID-19 (a few samples of this study predate the infection). Cell type and time point are not known. The sequencing sample was made of PBMCs or a T cell subset sorted from them (not recorded which). V gene TRBV6-5 combines with J gene TRBJ2-3; 7 nucleotides match TRBD1. The CDR3 protein is CASGADRTTDTQYF. DNA of the CDR3: TGTGCCAGCGGGGCGGACAGGACGACAGATACGCAGTATTTT.